Listed below are T cell receptor beta chains from one sample, sequenced in a study of identical twins. TCRdb recomputed calls from the 5' RACE reads with MiXCR, one row per CDR3 protein. Counted here are roughly 710,000 distinct CDR3 sequences, over 5% occurring once; the ten biggest clones make up 1.5% to 2%. The sample consisted of naive T cells sorted from blood. These receptors all stem from a man between 18 and 35 years old in good health. The CDR3 runs from the conserved cysteine through the conserved F or W. The order of the fields is clone size, D gene, V gene, J gene, CDR3 DNA, CDR3 protein. D genes are given only for firm matches. A clone size is listed for some rows: how often the clone was seen (once, few, many), or a class if it is expanded.

abundance: .; d_gene: .; v_gene: TRBV6-2/TRBV6-3; j_gene: TRBJ1-4; CDR3nt: TGTGCCAGCAGCAGCTCGGGAGGAGAAAAACTGTTTTTT; CDR3aa: CASSSSGGEKLFF
abundance: few; d_gene: .; v_gene: TRBV11-2; j_gene: TRBJ2-7; CDR3nt: TGTGCCAGCAGCTTAGATTGGGTTTTGGAAACGCCATCCCTCTACGAGCAGTACTTC; CDR3aa: CASSLDWVLETPSLYEQYF
abundance: many; d_gene: TRBD2; v_gene: TRBV7-9; j_gene: TRBJ2-7; CDR3nt: TGTGCCAGCAGCTCCCGCGGGGAGGGAGGAAGCGAGCAGTACTTC; CDR3aa: CASSSRGEGGSEQYF
abundance: many; d_gene: TRBD2; v_gene: TRBV10-3; j_gene: TRBJ2-3; CDR3nt: TGTGCCGTTGGGACTAGCGGGAGCACAGATACGCAGTATTTT; CDR3aa: CAVGTSGSTDTQYF
abundance: many; d_gene: TRBD2; v_gene: TRBV5-1; j_gene: TRBJ2-1; CDR3nt: TGCGCCAGCTCGCAGACGCGGGAGGTTTACAATGAGCAGTTCTTC; CDR3aa: CASSQTREVYNEQFF
abundance: .; d_gene: TRBD1; v_gene: TRBV20-1; j_gene: TRBJ2-2; CDR3nt: TGCAGTGCTAGAGTACAGGGGCGCGTAACCGGGGAGCTGTTTTTT; CDR3aa: CSARVQGRVTGELFF
abundance: .; d_gene: TRBD1; v_gene: TRBV5-1; j_gene: TRBJ1-1; CDR3nt: TGCGCCAGCAGCTTGGTACAGGGGGCGCGGGAGACCACTGAAGCTTTCTTT; CDR3aa: CASSLVQGARETTEAFF
abundance: few; d_gene: .; v_gene: TRBV5-1; j_gene: TRBJ1-2; CDR3nt: TGCGCCAGCAGCGCAGAATCAGGGATCGACTATGGCTACACCTTC; CDR3aa: CASSAESGIDYGYTF
abundance: .; d_gene: TRBD2; v_gene: TRBV20-1; j_gene: TRBJ2-3; CDR3nt: TGCAGTGCTAGAGTTATCAAAGCGGGAGGGACCACAGATACGCAGTATTTT; CDR3aa: CSARVIKAGGTTDTQYF
abundance: many; d_gene: TRBD2; v_gene: TRBV9; j_gene: TRBJ2-3; CDR3nt: TGTGCCAGCAGCGTAGGGCCTAGCGGGAAGACAGATACGCAGTATTTT; CDR3aa: CASSVGPSGKTDTQYF
abundance: few; d_gene: TRBD1; v_gene: TRBV4-1; j_gene: TRBJ1-2; CDR3nt: TGCGCCAGCAGCCGACAGGGTTTTGGCTATGGCTACACCTTC; CDR3aa: CASSRQGFGYGYTF
abundance: few; d_gene: TRBD1; v_gene: TRBV28; j_gene: TRBJ1-1; CDR3nt: TGTGCCAGCAGCCATGACAGGGACACTGAAGCTTTCTTT; CDR3aa: CASSHDRDTEAFF
abundance: few; d_gene: .; v_gene: TRBV6-5; j_gene: TRBJ2-5; CDR3nt: TGTGCCAGCAGTTCGACGGATTTTGGGGAGACCCAGTACTTC; CDR3aa: CASSSTDFGETQYF
abundance: .; d_gene: .; v_gene: TRBV4-2; j_gene: TRBJ1-6; CDR3nt: TGTGCCAGCAGCCAACCCCGATTACGGGTGGATTCACCCCTCCACTTT; CDR3aa: CASSQPRLRVDSPLHF
abundance: .; d_gene: TRBD1; v_gene: TRBV28; j_gene: TRBJ2-5; CDR3nt: TGTGCCAGCAGTGAAACAGGGGTCCGAGAGACCCAGTACTTC; CDR3aa: CASSETGVRETQYF
abundance: few; d_gene: .; v_gene: TRBV5-1; j_gene: TRBJ2-1; CDR3nt: TGCGCCAGCAGCTTGGGGCTAGCCTACATCGATGAGCAGTTCTTC; CDR3aa: CASSLGLAYIDEQFF
abundance: few; d_gene: .; v_gene: TRBV29-1; j_gene: TRBJ2-1; CDR3nt: TGCAGCGTTGAATGGGATGTAGGGTCGCGCGATGAGCAGTTCTTC; CDR3aa: CSVEWDVGSRDEQFF
abundance: few; d_gene: TRBD1; v_gene: TRBV12-3/TRBV12-4; j_gene: TRBJ2-1; CDR3nt: TGTGCCAGCAGTTTAGAGGGGGCTAACTCCTACAATGAGCAGTTCTTC; CDR3aa: CASSLEGANSYNEQFF
abundance: many; d_gene: .; v_gene: TRBV12-3/TRBV12-4; j_gene: TRBJ2-7; CDR3nt: TGTGCCAGCAGTTTCCCGGGACTCCCTCCCTACGAGCAGTACTTC; CDR3aa: CASSFPGLPPYEQYF
abundance: many; d_gene: TRBD2; v_gene: TRBV7-2; j_gene: TRBJ2-3; CDR3nt: TGTGCCAGCAGCTTCCTAGCGGGAGAGGCAGATACGCAGTATTTT; CDR3aa: CASSFLAGEADTQYF
abundance: few; d_gene: .; v_gene: TRBV27; j_gene: TRBJ2-1; CDR3nt: TGTGCCAGCAGTTTAAATAGGTGGGAGCAGTTCTTC; CDR3aa: CASSLNRWEQFF
abundance: few; d_gene: .; v_gene: TRBV5-1; j_gene: TRBJ2-1; CDR3nt: TGCGCCAGCAGCCTAGGACTTGAGTTCAATGAGCAGTTCTTC; CDR3aa: CASSLGLEFNEQFF
abundance: many; d_gene: .; v_gene: TRBV6-6; j_gene: TRBJ2-2; CDR3nt: TGTGCCAGCACCCCCCCGAACACCGGGGAGCTGTTTTTT; CDR3aa: CASTPPNTGELFF
abundance: many; d_gene: .; v_gene: TRBV12-3/TRBV12-4; j_gene: TRBJ2-5; CDR3nt: TGTGCCAGCAGTACCCACGGCCGAAGGGAGACCCAGTACTTC; CDR3aa: CASSTHGRRETQYF
abundance: many; d_gene: .; v_gene: TRBV5-1; j_gene: TRBJ1-5; CDR3nt: TGCGCCAGCAGCTTGGGTGGGGTAGATCAGCCCCAGCATTTT; CDR3aa: CASSLGGVDQPQHF
abundance: few; d_gene: TRBD1; v_gene: TRBV10-3; j_gene: TRBJ1-1; CDR3nt: TGTGCCATCAGTGAGTCAGGCAGGGGGCGCGGGGACACTGAAGCTTTCTTT; CDR3aa: CAISESGRGRGDTEAFF
abundance: many; d_gene: TRBD1; v_gene: TRBV5-1; j_gene: TRBJ2-7; CDR3nt: TGCGCCAGCAGCTTAACAGGGGAGATCTACGAGCAGTACTTC; CDR3aa: CASSLTGEIYEQYF
abundance: many; d_gene: TRBD1; v_gene: TRBV6-5; j_gene: TRBJ2-6; CDR3nt: TGTGCCAGCAGTTCAGAGACAGGGTTGGGCTCTGGGGCCAACGTCCTGACTTTC; CDR3aa: CASSSETGLGSGANVLTF
abundance: .; d_gene: TRBD2; v_gene: TRBV4-2; j_gene: TRBJ2-7; CDR3nt: TGTGCCAGCAGCCAAGAAGGTCTAGCGGTATCCTACGAGCAGTACTTC; CDR3aa: CASSQEGLAVSYEQYF
abundance: .; d_gene: .; v_gene: TRBV30; j_gene: TRBJ2-6; CDR3nt: TGTGCCTGGAGTGGGGGGACAAGATCTGGGGCCAACGTCCTGACTTTC; CDR3aa: CAWSGGTRSGANVLTF
abundance: .; d_gene: .; v_gene: TRBV6-2/TRBV6-3; j_gene: TRBJ2-4; CDR3nt: TGTGCCAGCAGGGACGGAGTTCACATTCAGTACTTC; CDR3aa: CASRDGVHIQYF
abundance: few; d_gene: .; v_gene: TRBV19; j_gene: TRBJ2-3; CDR3nt: TGTGCCAGTAGTATCCGGATAGCACAGATACCCCAGCAGTATTTT; CDR3aa: CASSIRIAQIPQQYF
abundance: .; d_gene: .; v_gene: TRBV7-9; j_gene: TRBJ1-3; CDR3nt: TGTGCCAGCAGCCCACCTACAGGGAGCCCCTCTGGAAACACCATATATTTT; CDR3aa: CASSPPTGSPSGNTIYF
abundance: many; d_gene: .; v_gene: TRBV5-1; j_gene: TRBJ2-2; CDR3nt: TGCGCCAGCAGCTTGGCCAGGGGCGTAGTGAACACCGGGGAGCTGTTTTTT; CDR3aa: CASSLARGVVNTGELFF
abundance: many; d_gene: .; v_gene: TRBV5-5; j_gene: TRBJ2-7; CDR3nt: TGTGCCAGCAGCTTGGAAAACTCCTACGAGCAGTACTTC; CDR3aa: CASSLENSYEQYF
abundance: many; d_gene: .; v_gene: TRBV11-2; j_gene: TRBJ2-1; CDR3nt: TGTGCCAGCAGCTCCGGACAGTACTTCTCCTACAATGAGCAGTTCTTC; CDR3aa: CASSSGQYFSYNEQFF
abundance: many; d_gene: .; v_gene: TRBV5-1; j_gene: TRBJ2-6; CDR3nt: TGCGCCAGCAGCTTGTTTTCTGGGGCCAACGTCCTGACTTTC; CDR3aa: CASSLFSGANVLTF
abundance: many; d_gene: TRBD2; v_gene: TRBV4-3; j_gene: TRBJ2-3; CDR3nt: TGCGCCAGCAGCCAAGAGGGGACTAGCGGCACAGATACGCAGTATTTT; CDR3aa: CASSQEGTSGTDTQYF
abundance: many; d_gene: .; v_gene: TRBV5-1; j_gene: TRBJ2-2; CDR3nt: TGCGCCAGTTACCGGGACTCCCCGGAGGAGCTGTTTTTT; CDR3aa: CASYRDSPEELFF
abundance: .; d_gene: TRBD2; v_gene: TRBV18; j_gene: TRBJ2-5; CDR3nt: TGTGCCAGCTCACCCATGGCGGGAGGGCCGTCCGAGACCCAGTACTTC; CDR3aa: CASSPMAGGPSETQYF
abundance: few; d_gene: .; v_gene: TRBV15; j_gene: TRBJ2-5; CDR3nt: TGTGCCACCAGCCGGACCCACCCAGAGACCCAGTACTTC; CDR3aa: CATSRTHPETQYF
abundance: many; d_gene: TRBD1; v_gene: TRBV15; j_gene: TRBJ1-6; CDR3nt: TGTGCCACCAGCAGTGAGGACAGGGCTAATTCACCCCTCCACTTT; CDR3aa: CATSSEDRANSPLHF
abundance: .; d_gene: .; v_gene: TRBV11-3; j_gene: TRBJ2-1; CDR3nt: TGTGCCAGCAGCTCACAGGAGTACAATGAGCAGTTCTTC; CDR3aa: CASSSQEYNEQFF
abundance: .; d_gene: .; v_gene: TRBV7-8; j_gene: TRBJ2-4; CDR3nt: TGTGCCAGCAGCTTAGGGGGCTGGGGCCAAAACATTCAGTACTTC; CDR3aa: CASSLGGWGQNIQYF
abundance: many; d_gene: TRBD2; v_gene: TRBV24-1; j_gene: TRBJ2-3; CDR3nt: TGTGCCACCAGTGATTTCGGGGCGGGAGGAAGCACAGATACGCAGTATTTT; CDR3aa: CATSDFGAGGSTDTQYF
abundance: many; d_gene: TRBD2; v_gene: TRBV7-2; j_gene: TRBJ2-2; CDR3nt: TGTGCCAGCAGCTCCGGGACTAGCTGGAACGGGGAGCTGTTTTTT; CDR3aa: CASSSGTSWNGELFF
abundance: many; d_gene: .; v_gene: TRBV29-1; j_gene: TRBJ2-3; CDR3nt: TGCAGCGTTGAACAAAGACAGAGGATTATGCCAGATACGCAGTATTTT; CDR3aa: CSVEQRQRIMPDTQYF
abundance: many; d_gene: TRBD1; v_gene: TRBV27; j_gene: TRBJ1-1; CDR3nt: TGTGCCAGCAGTTCGCAACCCAGACAGGGGGCTCATACTGAAGCTTTCTTT; CDR3aa: CASSSQPRQGAHTEAFF
abundance: many; d_gene: .; v_gene: TRBV12-3/TRBV12-4; j_gene: TRBJ2-2; CDR3nt: TGTGCCAGCAGTTTAACCATTGACGGGGAGCTGTTTTTT; CDR3aa: CASSLTIDGELFF
abundance: many; d_gene: TRBD2; v_gene: TRBV24-1; j_gene: TRBJ2-1; CDR3nt: TGTGCCACCAGTGATCAAACTAGCGGGAGCTACAATGAGCAGTTCTTC; CDR3aa: CATSDQTSGSYNEQFF
abundance: many; d_gene: TRBD2; v_gene: TRBV12-3/TRBV12-4; j_gene: TRBJ2-2; CDR3nt: TGTGCCAGCGTGCTAGCGGGGAACAACACCGGGGAGCTGTTTTTT; CDR3aa: CASVLAGNNTGELFF
abundance: few; d_gene: TRBD2; v_gene: TRBV20-1; j_gene: TRBJ2-1; CDR3nt: TGCAGTGCTAGAAGGGCTAGCGGGAGTTACCACAATGAGCAGTTCTTC; CDR3aa: CSARRASGSYHNEQFF
abundance: few; d_gene: .; v_gene: TRBV6-5; j_gene: TRBJ2-1; CDR3nt: TGTGCCAGCATCAGGAACGACGGACAGCAGTTCTTC; CDR3aa: CASIRNDGQQFF
abundance: .; d_gene: TRBD1; v_gene: TRBV5-5; j_gene: TRBJ2-2; CDR3nt: TGTGCCAGCAGCTTGGTGGTAACAGGGGGAACCGGGGAGCTGTTTTTT; CDR3aa: CASSLVVTGGTGELFF
abundance: few; d_gene: .; v_gene: TRBV12-3/TRBV12-4; j_gene: TRBJ2-4; CDR3nt: TGTGCCAGCAGTTTTCTCGGGGGCGCGACCAAAAACATTCAGTACTTC; CDR3aa: CASSFLGGATKNIQYF
abundance: few; d_gene: TRBD1; v_gene: TRBV20-1; j_gene: TRBJ1-5; CDR3nt: TGCAGTGTCCGGACAGGGGGCAATCAGCCCCAGCATTTT; CDR3aa: CSVRTGGNQPQHF